The sequence of this T cell receptor (beta chain) was determined in a study of T cell responses to AZD1222 COVID-19 vaccine. Points on this clone: The target antigen is unknown.

Study observations and caveats: The study reported that nearly half of spike-specific TCRs target unmutated variant regions. Distributed over spike, vaccine-associated CD4 TCRs predominated at 160-218 and 743-854.

Sequencing used immunoSEQ multiplex PCR; TCRdb keeps in-frame clones, though not all of them. In the table there are approximately 17,000 clones, about three quarters of which are singletons. The CDR3 has 13 amino acids. V lost 2 bases and J lost 7, with 8 bases in between. Germline CDR1 reads SGHAT; CDR2 reads FQDESV (reference sequence). Sequencing was performed on peripheral blood, taken 28 days after the second AZD1222 dose. The receptor was isolated from an adult who received the AZD1222 COVID-19 vaccine. This chain joins TRBV11-1 and TRBJ2-2; no reliable D call. The CDR3 sequence: CASSLIGFGELFF. The CDR3 bases are TGTGCCAGCAGCTTAATAGGCTTCGGGGAGCTGTTTTTT. Complete variable domain (other parts from reference TRBV11-1 and TRBJ2-2): EAEVAQSPRYKITEKSQAVAFWCDPISGHATLYWYRQILGQGPELLVQFQDESVVDDSQLPKDRFSAERLKGVDSTLKIQPAELGDSAMYLCASSLIGFGELFFGEGSRLTVL.